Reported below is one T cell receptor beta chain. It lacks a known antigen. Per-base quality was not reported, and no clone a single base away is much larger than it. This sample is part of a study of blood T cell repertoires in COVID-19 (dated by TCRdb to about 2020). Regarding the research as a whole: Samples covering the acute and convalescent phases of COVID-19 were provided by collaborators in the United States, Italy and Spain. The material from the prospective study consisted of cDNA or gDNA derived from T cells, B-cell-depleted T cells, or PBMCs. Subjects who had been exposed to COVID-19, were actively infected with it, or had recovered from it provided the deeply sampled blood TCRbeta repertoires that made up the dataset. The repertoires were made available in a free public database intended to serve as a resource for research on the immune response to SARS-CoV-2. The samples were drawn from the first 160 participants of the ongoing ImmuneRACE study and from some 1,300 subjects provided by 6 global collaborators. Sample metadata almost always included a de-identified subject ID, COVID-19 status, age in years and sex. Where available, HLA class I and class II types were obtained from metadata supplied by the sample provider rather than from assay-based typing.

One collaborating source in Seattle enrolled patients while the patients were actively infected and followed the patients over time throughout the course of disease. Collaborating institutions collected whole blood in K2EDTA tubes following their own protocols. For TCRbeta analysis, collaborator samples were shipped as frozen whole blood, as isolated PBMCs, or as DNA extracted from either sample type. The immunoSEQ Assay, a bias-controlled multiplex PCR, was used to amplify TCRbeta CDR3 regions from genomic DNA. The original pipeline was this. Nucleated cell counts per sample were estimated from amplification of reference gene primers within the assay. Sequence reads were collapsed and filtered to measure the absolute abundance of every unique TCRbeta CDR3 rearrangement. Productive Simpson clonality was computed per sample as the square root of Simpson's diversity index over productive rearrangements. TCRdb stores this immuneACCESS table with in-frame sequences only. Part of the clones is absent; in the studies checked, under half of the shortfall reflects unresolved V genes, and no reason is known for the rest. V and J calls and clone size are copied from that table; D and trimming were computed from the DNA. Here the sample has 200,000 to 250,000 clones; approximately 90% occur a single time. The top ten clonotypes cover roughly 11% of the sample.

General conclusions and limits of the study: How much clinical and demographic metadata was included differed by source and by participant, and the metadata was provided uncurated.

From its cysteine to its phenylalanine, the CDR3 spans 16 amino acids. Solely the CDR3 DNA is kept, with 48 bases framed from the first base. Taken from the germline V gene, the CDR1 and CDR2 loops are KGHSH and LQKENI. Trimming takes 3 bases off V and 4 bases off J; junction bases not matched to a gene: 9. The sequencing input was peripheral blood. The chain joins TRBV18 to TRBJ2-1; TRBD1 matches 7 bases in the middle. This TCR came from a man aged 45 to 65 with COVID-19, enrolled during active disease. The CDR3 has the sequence CASSPGQDLFYNEQFF. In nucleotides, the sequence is TGTGCCAGCTCACCCGGACAGGATCTTTTTTACAATGAGCAGTTCTTC.